The 26 T cell receptor beta chains below were found in one sample sequenced in a study of blood T cell repertoires in COVID-19. Sequenced by immunoSEQ multiplex PCR; TCRdb stores in-frame clones only, minus some. This table holds some 250,000 clones, approximately 91% found once. The sequenced sample was PBMCs or T cells enriched from blood (not recorded which). Every receptor here comes from a woman aged 40 to 49 with acute COVID-19.

For this clone: An end of the junction differs from the germline gene, which may be a read error. In DNA form, the CDR3 reads TGTGCCACCTCAGGGGAGGAGAACACTGAAGCTTTCTTT. Protein sequence: CATSGEENTEAFF. The J gene is TRBJ1-1, the V gene TRBV18; D may be TRBD1 (6 bases). The CDR3 has 13 amino acids. CDR1 and CDR2 from the germline V gene are KGHSH and LQKENI.

The chain has TRBV28 and TRBJ1-2; 9 positions match TRBD1. V lost 5 bases and J lost 8; bases outside the gene matches: 12. There are 15 residues in the CDR3. The germline V gene encodes CDR1 MDHEN and CDR2 SYDVKM. Here the CDR3 DNA reads TGTGCCAGCAGTCCAATACATGAAGGACAGGGGGGCTACACCTTC. Translated, it gives CASSPIHEGQGGYTF.

This chain uses TRBV27 with TRBJ2-5; D possibly corresponds to TRBD2 (5 bases). CDR1 is MNHEY, CDR2 SMNVEV, per germline (reference sequence). This CDR3 contains 13 residues. The ends were cut back, 6 bases at V and 4 bases at J, with 12 bases in the middle. The CDR3 DNA sequence: TGTGCCAGCAGCCCGGGAAGATCAGAGACCCAGTACTTC. It translates to CASSPGRSETQYF.

This chain uses TRBV19 with TRBJ2-1; 14 bases match TRBD2. Germline V lookup: CDR1 LNHDA, CDR2 SQIVND (reference sequence). This CDR3 has 14 amino acids. V shed 7 bases and J 9 bases; nucleotides not matched to a gene: 5. In DNA form, the CDR3 reads TGTGCCAGTAAGACTAGCGGGGGGGACGGTGAGCAGTTCTTC. Protein product: CASKTSGGDGEQFF.

The gene calls are TRBV19 and TRBJ1-6; 9 bases are a match to TRBD1. Per germline, CDR1 LNHDA and CDR2 SQIVND (reference sequence). V dropped 5 bases and J dropped 14; count of bases not matched to a gene: 16. This CDR3 spans 16 amino acids. The CDR3 region is CASSPTTGTGFRALHF. As DNA, the CDR3 is TGTGCCAGTAGTCCGACCACCGGGACAGGGTTTCGGGCCCTCCACTTT.

The chain carries TRBV14 and TRBJ2-2; 13 nucleotides line up with TRBD2. The CDR3 is 18 residues long. J was trimmed by 5 bases and V by 4 bases; bases with no gene match: 10. CDR1 SGHDN and CDR2 FVKESK come from the germline V gene. CDR3 residues: CASSPRGTSGIGTGELFF. As DNA, the CDR3 is TGTGCCAGCAGCCCACGGGGGACTAGCGGGATTGGTACCGGGGAGCTGTTTTTT.

This sequence joins TRBV9 and TRBJ1-1; TRBD1 is a possible D gene (5 bases). The CDR3 totals 13 residues. Germline V lookup: CDR1 SGDLS, CDR2 YYNGEE. Trimming stripped 2 bases from V and 3 bases from J, with 8 bases between. CDR3 sequence: CASSVEGHTEAFF. The CDR3 DNA reads TGTGCCAGCAGCGTGGAGGGGCACACTGAAGCTTTCTTT.

The chain combines TRBV3-1 (or the pseudogene TRBV3-2) with TRBJ1-2; TRBD1 might be the D (6 bases). Germline CDR1 LGHDT, CDR2 YNNKEL (reference sequence). V was pared by 3 bases and J by 10 bases, with 21 bases between. This CDR3 has 15 amino acids. DNA of the CDR3: TGTGCCAGCAGCCAGACGATTGGGTATCGGGACACCTACACCTTC. It is translated as CASSQTIGYRDTYTF.

This chain joins TRBV10-3 and TRBJ1-5; 10 bases map to TRBD1. V was clipped by 11 bases and J by 0 bases; unmatched bases: 4. CDR1 and CDR2 (germline): ENHRY, SYGVKD. The length of the CDR3 is 14 residues. The CDR3 sequence is CAVGTGDSNQPQHF. CDR3 sequence (DNA): TGTGCCGTAGGGACAGGGGATAGCAATCAGCCCCAGCATTTT.

CDR3 residues: CASSLYGTGNYEQYF. Written as DNA, the CDR3 is TGTGCCAGCAGCTTGTACGGGACAGGTAACTACGAGCAGTACTTC. The chain has TRBV5-8 and TRBJ2-7; 8 bases line up with TRBD1. CDR3 length equals 15 residues. V shed 1 base and J 3 bases; nucleotides not matched to a gene: 6. Per the germline V gene, CDR1 is SGHTS and CDR2 is YDEGEE.

This chain links TRBV4-1 with TRBJ2-3, with 10 nucleotides matching TRBD2. V shed 1 base and J 7 bases; nucleotides not matched to a gene: 5. The CDR3 totals 15 residues. Germline values: CDR1 MGHRA, CDR2 YSYEKL. CDR3 in amino acids: CASSQGSSGGYTQYF. DNA of the CDR3: TGCGCCAGCAGCCAAGGAAGTAGCGGGGGGTATACGCAGTATTTT.

The chain links TRBV19 to TRBJ1-2, with a possible D match to TRBD1 (5 bases). The CDR3 sequence is 16 residues long. CDR1 and CDR2 from the germline V gene are LNHDA and SQIVND (reference sequence). V was trimmed by 5 bases and J by 3 bases, leaving 19 bases between them. The CDR3 protein is CASSLQGTSLYYGYTF. The DNA for the CDR3 is TGTGCCAGTAGTCTCCAGGGAACCTCTCTCTACTATGGCTACACCTTC.

The V gene is TRBV29-1, the J gene TRBJ2-3; 10 positions agree with TRBD2. The CDR3 spans 14 residues. Trimming took 4 bases from V and 6 from J; bases not matched to a gene: 7. Germline V gene data show CDR1 as SQVTM and CDR2 as ANQGSEA. CDR3 loop: CSVAQRGGVDTQYF. In nucleotides, the CDR3 is TGCAGCGTTGCTCAGCGGGGGGGCGTCGATACGCAGTATTTT.

This chain joins TRBV7-2 and TRBJ2-2, with D maybe TRBD2 (5 bases). V was trimmed by 5 bases and J by 4 bases, leaving 23 bases between them. The CDR3 has 18 amino acids. CDR1 is SGHTA, CDR2 FQGNSA, per germline. Here the CDR3 DNA reads TGTGCCAGCAGCCACCCTCCCGGATCTAGCATTAGCACCGGGGAGCTGTTTTTT. Translated, it gives CASSHPPGSSISTGELFF.

The CDR3 loop is CASSGGGEYSNQPQHF. CDR3 in DNA: TGTGCCAGCAGCGGGGGAGGGGAGTATAGCAATCAGCCCCAGCATTTT. V is TRBV7-2 and J is TRBJ1-5; D may be TRBD1 (5 bases). CDR1 and CDR2 (germline): SGHTA, FQGNSA. The CDR3 extends over 16 amino acids. V was clipped by 5 bases and J by 0 bases, with 14 bases between them. Full variable domain (missing parts from reference TRBV7-2 and TRBJ1-5): GAGVSQSPSNKVTEKGKDVELRCDPISGHTALYWYRQSLGQGLEFLIYFQGNSAPDKSGLPSDRFSAERTGGSVSTLTIQRTQQEDSAVYLCASSGGGEYSNQPQHFGDGTRLSIL.

This chain joins TRBV6-5 and TRBJ2-1; D ambiguous. There are 15 residues in the CDR3. Trimming left V 6 bases short and J 0 bases short, with 12 bases between. Per germline, CDR1 MNHEY and CDR2 SVGAGI. The CDR3 DNA is TGTGCCAGCAGCCCAGCGAGGAGCTCCTACAATGAGCAGTTCTTC. This translates into CASSPARSSYNEQFF.

This rearrangement joins TRBV9 to TRBJ1-3; 7 positions agree with TRBD1. The CDR3 contains 17 residues. Per the germline V gene, CDR1 is SGDLS and CDR2 is YYNGEE. After removal of 2 bases from V and 0 bases from J, the junction contained 8 bases not matched to a gene. CDR3 nucleotide sequence: TGTGCCAGCAGCGTCACAGGGGCAATTAGCTCTGGAAACACCATATATTTT. The encoded protein is CASSVTGAISSGNTIYF. Combining the CDR3 with reference TRBV9 and TRBJ1-3 gives the whole variable domain DSGVTQTPKHLITATGQRVTLRCSPRSGDLSVYWYQQSLDQGLQFLIQYYNGEERAKGNILERFSAQQFPDLHSELNLSSLELGDSALYFCASSVTGAISSGNTIYFGEGSWLTVV.

The rearrangement links TRBV2 to TRBJ2-7; 8 bases agree with TRBD2. CDR1 and CDR2 (germline): SNHLY, FYNNEI. This CDR3 has 15 amino acids. V lost 4 bases to trimming and J lost 2 bases; unmatched junction nucleotides: 7. CDR3 DNA: TGTGCCAGCAGTGTGGGCGGGGGGAAAACCTACGAGCAGTACTTC. Translating it yields CASSVGGGKTYEQYF. Full variable domain (remainder filled in from reference TRBV2 and TRBJ2-7): EPEVTQTPSHQVTQMGQEVILRCVPISNHLYFYWYRQILGQKVEFLVSFYNNEISEKSEIFDDQFSVERPDGSNFTLKIRSTKLEDSAMYFCASSVGGGKTYEQYFGPGTRLTVT.

This chain links TRBV19 with TRBJ2-2, with TRBD1 identical over 12 bases. The germline CDR1 and CDR2 sequences are LNHDA and SQIVND (reference sequence). J lost 7 bases, V lost 4 bases, and 10 bases had no gene match. The CDR3 has 17 residues. CDR3 sequence: CASSTYPGQGAVGELFF. In nucleotides, the CDR3 is TGTGCCAGTAGTACATACCCGGGACAGGGGGCGGTCGGGGAGCTGTTTTTT.

This clone has a single count. The rearrangement uses TRBV2 and TRBJ2-1; unclear D gene. The V end lost 6 bases, the J end lost 5 bases, and 17 bases lay between the germline ends. The CDR3 is 15 residues long. Germline V gene data show CDR1 as SNHLY and CDR2 as FYNNEI. Written as DNA, the CDR3 is TGTGCCAGCAGCCAAACCCCCCTAGTTAACAATGAGCAGTTCTTC. Translated: CASSQTPLVNNEQFF.

The V call is TRBV10-1, the J call TRBJ2-1; the match to TRBD1 covers 8 bases. CDR1 is WNHNN and CDR2 is SYGVQD in the germline V gene (reference sequence). The trim removed 6 bases at V and 6 bases at J, leaving 4 bases unmatched. The CDR3 is made up of 13 amino acids. CDR3 coding DNA: TGCGCCAGCAGGATACAGGGGGGCAATGAGCAGTTCTTC. Translated, it gives CASRIQGGNEQFF.

This chain joins TRBV11-3 and TRBJ2-4; tentatively, D is TRBD1 (5 bases). The CDR3 is made up of 15 amino acids. CDR1 and CDR2 (germline): SGHNT, YENEEA. The ends were cut back, 1 base at V and 2 bases at J, with 9 bases in the middle. The CDR3 DNA follows: TGTGCCAGCAGCTTAGTGGCAGGGACCAAAAACATTCAGTACTTC. Translating it yields CASSLVAGTKNIQYF.

This rearrangement joins TRBV6-6 to TRBJ2-7; 7 nucleotides match TRBD1. In germline, CDR1 is MNHNY, CDR2 SVGAGI (reference sequence). With 5 bases clipped from V and 3 bases from J, the junction kept 7 bases outside the gene matches. The CDR3 is made up of 14 amino acids. The CDR3 coding sequence is TGTGCCAGCAGTCCACGACAGGGACGCTACGAGCAGTACTTC. This gives the protein CASSPRQGRYEQYF.

The J gene is TRBJ2-3, the V gene TRBV4-2; D is undetermined. The length of the CDR3 is 13 residues. With 2 bases removed from V and 2 bases from J, the gap between germline ends came to 5 bases. The germline CDR1 and CDR2 sequences are LGHNA and YNFKEQ. CDR3 region: CASSQQYTDTQYF. DNA for the CDR3: TGTGCCAGCAGCCAACAGTACACAGATACGCAGTATTTT.

This chain joins TRBV4-3 and TRBJ1-2; 7 bases are shared with TRBD1. Per the germline V gene, CDR1 is LGHNA and CDR2 is YSLEER. CDR3 size: 15 residues. The ends lost 2 bases at V and 8 bases at J; junction bases unmatched: 11. This chain's CDR3 is CASSQSGQLPRGYTF. The CDR3 region has the DNA TGCGCCAGCAGCCAATCGGGACAGCTGCCCCGAGGCTACACCTTC.

Regarding this clone: Other DNA sequences in the same sample also yield this CDR3. The chain couples TRBV18 to TRBJ2-5, with 7 bases aligning to TRBD2. The germline CDR1 and CDR2 sequences are KGHSH and LQKENI. The trim removed 6 bases at V and 2 bases at J, leaving 3 bases unmatched. CDR3 length equals 13 residues. CDR3 sequence reads: CASSPGLQETQYF. The DNA of the CDR3 is TGTGCCAGCTCGCCGGGACTACAAGAGACCCAGTACTTC.